This entry concerns a single T cell receptor (beta chain). The sample is drawn from a study of blood T cell repertoires in COVID-19. Germline loops: CDR1 SNHLY, CDR2 FYNNEI. The junction had 4 bases not matched to a gene; V was cut back by 6 bases and J by 0 bases. The CDR3 runs 14 residues. The protocol was immunoSEQ multiplex PCR, while the TCRdb copy is restricted to in-frame clones and leaves out a portion. The repertoire holds under 300,000 clones, approximately 85% seen once, with around 4% in the top ten. Material: peripheral blood. The chain employs TRBV2 and TRBJ1-2; TRBD1 matches 7 bases. The receptor comes from a man aged 50 to 60 with acute or convalescent COVID-19. CDR3 sequence (DNA): TGTGCCAGCAGGGGGGACAGCCCTAACTATGGCTACACCTTC. It codes for CASRGDSPNYGYTF. Full variable domain (remainder filled in from reference TRBV2 and TRBJ1-2): EPEVTQTPSHQVTQMGQEVILRCVPISNHLYFYWYRQILGQKVEFLVSFYNNEISEKSEIFDDQFSVERPDGSNFTLKIRSTKLEDSAMYFCASRGDSPNYGYTFGSGTRLTVV.